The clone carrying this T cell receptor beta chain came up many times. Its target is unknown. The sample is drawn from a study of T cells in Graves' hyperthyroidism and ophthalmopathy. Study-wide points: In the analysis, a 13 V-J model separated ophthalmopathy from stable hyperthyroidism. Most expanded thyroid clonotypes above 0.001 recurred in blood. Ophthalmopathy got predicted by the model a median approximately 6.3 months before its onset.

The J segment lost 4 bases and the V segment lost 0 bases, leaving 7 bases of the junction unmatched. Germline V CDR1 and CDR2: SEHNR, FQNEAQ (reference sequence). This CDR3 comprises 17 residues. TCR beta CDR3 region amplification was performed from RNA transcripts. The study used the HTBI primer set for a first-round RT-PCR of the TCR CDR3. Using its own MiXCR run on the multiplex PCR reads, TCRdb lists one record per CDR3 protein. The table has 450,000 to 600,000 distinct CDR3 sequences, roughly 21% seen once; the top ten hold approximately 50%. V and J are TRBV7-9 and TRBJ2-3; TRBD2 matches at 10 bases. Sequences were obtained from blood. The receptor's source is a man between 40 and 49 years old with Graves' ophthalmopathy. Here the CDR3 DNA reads TGTGCCAGCAGCTTAGCGCGGGCTAGCGGGAGTGCAGATACGCAGTATTTT. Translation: CASSLARASGSADTQYF.